The sequence of this TCR beta chain was determined in a study of T-cell reconstitution after alpha-beta-depleted transplantation in children. The V gene's germline CDR1 is SGHAT and CDR2 FQNNGV. V dropped 2 bases and J dropped 5 bases, with 22 bases sitting between them. CDR3 length: 18 residues. Preparation of the TCRbeta library involved a method that used unique molecular identifiers. Each CDR3 protein gets one entry after TCRdb re-called the PCR reads with MiXCR. The sample includes approximately 520,000 distinct CDR3 sequences, around a third seen only once; the top ten take 2% to 3%. The TCR comes from a human donor who donated a stem cell graft to a child with aplastic anemia. V and J are TRBV11-2 and TRBJ2-1; possibly TRBD2 for D (6 bases). This sample comprised PBMCs from the stem cell graft donor, obtained from the stem cell graft. The CDR3 here is CASSLLPIGGNSDNEQFF. The CDR3 DNA reads TGTGCCAGCAGCTTACTTCCGATCGGCGGGAATTCGGACAATGAGCAGTTCTTC.